One sample yielded the 5 T cell receptor beta chains listed below, sequenced in a study of cytomegalovirus exposure and HLA in healthy donors. Primers included in the PCR were 60 Vbeta and 13 Jbeta primers. The data were produced by immunoSEQ multiplex PCR, yet TCRdb's version contains in-frame clones alone and is incomplete. The sample lists approximately 160,000 clones, 75% to 85% occurring once. Input material: PBMCs. The receptors come from a male donor in good health and CMV-seropositive.

The rearrangement links TRBV2 to TRBJ1-1; possibly TRBD1 for D (6 bases). The germline CDR1 and CDR2 sequences are SNHLY and FYNNEI. This CDR3 region has 15 residues. Deletions cut 8 bases from V and 2 bases from J, with 18 bases between. The CDR3 sequence: CASLLARGQNTEAFF. As DNA, the CDR3 is TGTGCCAGCCTGCTAGCCCGGGGACAAAACACTGAAGCTTTCTTT. Full variable domain (missing parts from reference TRBV2 and TRBJ1-1): EPEVTQTPSHQVTQMGQEVILRCVPISNHLYFYWYRQILGQKVEFLVSFYNNEISEKSEIFDDQFSVERPDGSNFTLKIRSTKLEDSAMYFCASLLARGQNTEAFFGQGTRLTVV.

This rearrangement joins TRBV19 to TRBJ2-1; weak D call: TRBD2 (7 bases). This CDR3 comprises 17 residues. Germline CDR1 is LNHDA and CDR2 is SQIVND (reference sequence). V dropped 6 bases and J dropped 3 bases, with 21 bases sitting between them. The CDR3 is CASSPRGGEGYYNEQFF. The DNA of the CDR3 is TGTGCCAGTAGCCCTAGGGGGGGGGAGGGCTACTACAATGAGCAGTTCTTC.

This rearrangement joins TRBV21-1 to TRBJ2-7; the D call TRBD2 from the table was never checked on the DNA. TRBV21-1 is noted as a pseudogene. The CDR3 sequence is 14 residues long. The CDR3 region has the DNA TGTGCCAGCAGCACTCCGGGTCTTCCCTACGAGCAGTACTTC. Amino acids: CASSTPGLPYEQYF.

This sequence joins TRBV6-1 and TRBJ1-4; D is perhaps TRBD1 (5 bases). The germline V gene has CDR1 MNHNS and CDR2 SASEGT. V dropped 6 bases and J dropped 8 bases, with 16 bases sitting between them. CDR3 size: 14 residues. The CDR3 DNA reads as TGTGCCAGCAGGGAGACAGCAGCTTGGGAAAAACTGTTTTTT. Amino acids: CASRETAAWEKLFF.

J is TRBJ1-1 and V is TRBV13, with 8 bases identical to TRBD1. With V trimmed by 3 bases and J by 0 bases, 9 bases remained unmatched. Germline V gives CDR1 PRHDT, CDR2 FYEKMQ (reference sequence). The CDR3 runs to 17 residues. CDR3 sequence: CASSFPRTGRLNTEAFF. The CDR3 bases are TGTGCCAGCAGCTTCCCCCGGACAGGGCGTCTGAACACTGAAGCTTTCTTT.